The 10 T cell receptor beta chains listed next were all sequenced from one sample in a study of cytomegalovirus exposure and HLA in healthy donors. PCR used 60 Vbeta primers and 13 Jbeta primers. The assay was immunoSEQ multiplex PCR, and TCRdb's table has in-frame clones only and misses some. Among 150,000 to 200,000 clones listed, almost 80% were seen once. Specimen: PBMCs. Receptors originate from a man between 40 and 49 years old in good health and CMV-seropositive.

This rearrangement joins TRBV28 to TRBJ2-3, with D possibly matching TRBD2 (6 bases). V lost 6 bases to trimming and J lost 7 bases, with 17 bases between them. The CDR3 is made up of 14 amino acids. Per germline, CDR1 MDHEN and CDR2 SYDVKM. CDR3 sequence (DNA): TGTGCCAGCAGACGTCGCGGGACTCTTAATACGCAGTATTTT. Encoded protein: CASRRRGTLNTQYF.

The genes are TRBV18 and TRBJ1-1; maybe TRBD1 (5 bases). From germline, CDR1 is KGHSH and CDR2 LQKENI. The V end lost 3 bases, the J end lost 8 bases, and 13 bases lay between the germline ends. The CDR3 covers 13 residues. The chain's CDR3 is CASSPTTEGEAFF. The CDR3 DNA sequence: TGTGCCAGCTCACCGACGACGGAGGGGGAAGCTTTCTTT.

V is TRBV5-1 and J is TRBJ1-3; the match to TRBD1 covers 8 bases. The V gene end was trimmed by 4 bases and the J gene end by 0 bases; junction bases not matched to a gene: 3. Germline V gives CDR1 SGHRS, CDR2 YFSETQ. The CDR3 has 15 amino acids. As DNA, the CDR3 is TGCGCCAGCAGCATGACAGGGGACTCTGGAAACACCATATATTTT. Its translation: CASSMTGDSGNTIYF.

This clone has just one count. The V call is TRBV11-2, the J call TRBJ1-3; the D is unclear. Germline V gene lookup returns CDR1 SGHAT and CDR2 FQNNGV. There are 15 residues in the CDR3. V lost 2 bases, J lost 2 bases, and 10 bases lay in between. CDR3: CASSLRGRTGNTIYF. The CDR3 DNA sequence: TGTGCCAGCAGCTTAAGAGGGAGGACTGGAAACACCATATATTTT.

The rearrangement links TRBV5-1 to TRBJ2-3; the match to TRBD2 covers 7 bases. The CDR3 runs 14 residues. Germline V CDR1 and CDR2: SGHRS, YFSETQ. After removal of 4 bases from V and 2 bases from J, the junction contained 4 bases not matched to a gene. The CDR3: CASSKGTTTDTQYF. CDR3 nucleotide sequence: TGCGCCAGCAGCAAAGGGACTACCACAGATACGCAGTATTTT.

V gene TRBV2 combines with J gene TRBJ2-7, with unresolved D. The CDR3 has 13 amino acids. Germline V gene sequence: CDR1 SNHLY, CDR2 FYNNEI. V dropped 1 base and J dropped 3 bases, with 7 bases sitting between them. The CDR3 DNA reads as TGTGCCAGCAGTGAAGGGCCCATCTACGAGCAGTACTTC. This translates into CASSEGPIYEQYF.

J is TRBJ2-5 and V is TRBV18, with D possibly being TRBD1 (5 bases). Germline V gene lookup returns CDR1 KGHSH and CDR2 LQKENI. The germline V and J ends were trimmed by 7 bases and 5 bases, with 14 bases remaining between them. The length of the CDR3 is 13 residues. The CDR3 DNA reads TGTGCCAGCTGTACCAGGGTGGGGGAGACCCAGTACTTC. Its translation is CASCTRVGETQYF.

This chain links TRBV5-1 with TRBJ2-7; a weak D match, TRBD2 (6 bases). Trimming took off 9 bases at V and 3 bases at J, with 22 bases between the two ends. Germline CDR1 SGHRS, CDR2 YFSETQ. The CDR3 loop spans 15 amino acids. In nucleotides, the CDR3 is TGCGCCACCCAAAGGGCGGCCAGGGACTGCTACGAGCAGTACTTC. It encodes CATQRAARDCYEQYF.

The chain carries TRBV7-9 and TRBJ1-3; 9 bases agree with TRBD1. The junction had 5 bases not matched to a gene; V was cut back by 5 bases and J by 0 bases. Germline V CDR1 and CDR2: SEHNR, FQNEAQ (reference sequence). This CDR3 is 16 amino acids long. CDR3 DNA sequence: TGTGCCAGCAGCCCACCGGGACAGGGCTCTGGAAACACCATATATTTT. This encodes CASSPPGQGSGNTIYF.

The chain couples TRBV7-2 to TRBJ2-1, with a tentative D call TRBD2 (7 bases). The CDR3 covers 13 residues. Germline CDR1 reads SGHTA; CDR2 reads FQGNSA. The V gene lost 8 bases and the J gene lost 0 bases, with 8 bases spanning the gap. The DNA for the CDR3 is TGTGCCAGCGGGGGGGCCTCCTACAATGAGCAGTTCTTC. Translating it yields CASGGASYNEQFF.